The 23 T cell receptor beta chains reported below all come from one sample, sequenced in a study of blood T cell repertoires in COVID-19. Data came from immunoSEQ multiplex PCR; TCRdb stores just in-frame clones and leaves some out. The table lists about 80,000 clones, about four fifths of them singletons, with around 36% in the top ten. Source material: peripheral blood. The receptors come from a woman between 70 and 85 years old with acute or convalescent COVID-19.

CDR3 region: CSASRLGQWDTEAFF. The CDR3 DNA reads TGCAGTGCTAGTCGCCTGGGACAGTGGGACACTGAAGCTTTCTTT. The chain recombines TRBV20-1 with TRBJ1-1, with 7 bases lining up with TRBD1. The CDR3 totals 15 residues. With 3 bases clipped from V and 3 bases from J, the junction kept 10 bases outside the gene matches. Per the germline V gene, CDR1 is DFQATT and CDR2 is SNEGSKA (reference sequence).

V usage is TRBV18 and J usage is TRBJ1-3; 8 bases align to TRBD1. Germline CDR1 and CDR2: KGHSH and LQKENI. The CDR3 contains 16 residues. Trimming took 4 bases from V and 0 from J; bases not matched to a gene: 5. The CDR3 reads CASSLRTGNSGNTIYF. CDR3 bases: TGTGCCAGCTCACTTCGGACAGGGAACTCTGGAAACACCATATATTTT. The variable domain in full, with the rest retrieved from reference TRBV18 and TRBJ1-3, is NAGVMQNPRHLVRRRGQEARLRCSPMKGHSHVYWYRQLPEEGLKFMVYLQKENIIDESGMPKERFSAEFPKEGPSILRIQQVVRGDSAAYFCASSLRTGNSGNTIYFGEGSWLTVV.

The chain couples TRBV11-2 to TRBJ2-7; possible D gene TRBD1, 5 bases. Germline CDR1 SGHAT, CDR2 FQNNGV. Trimming removed 4 bases at V and 6 bases at J, with 13 bases between. This CDR3 region has 13 residues. The CDR3 here is CASSSVRQSEQYF. For the CDR3, the DNA is TGTGCCAGCAGCTCTGTCAGACAGAGCGAGCAGTACTTC.

The chain has TRBV7-2 and TRBJ1-2, with D possibly being TRBD1 (5 bases). The CDR3 consists of 13 residues. CDR1 and CDR2 (germline): SGHTA, FQGNSA. Trimming shortened V by 1 base and J by 7 bases, and 10 bases separated the two germline ends. The CDR3 DNA reads as TGTGCCAGCAGCTTAGTCAGGGATAGTGGCTACACCTTC. Amino acid sequence: CASSLVRDSGYTF.

J is TRBJ2-7 and V is TRBV23-1; the D gene is possibly TRBD1 (6 bases). TRBV23-1 is an ORF, with its function uncertain. The ends were cut back, 7 bases at V and 4 bases at J, with 20 bases in the middle. There are 15 residues in the CDR3. The CDR3 region is CASNQTDRPRYEQYF. The CDR3 DNA sequence: TGCGCCAGCAACCAGACGGACAGACCAAGATACGAGCAGTACTTC.

The rearrangement joins TRBV7-9 to TRBJ1-4; TRBD1 matches at 7 bases. This CDR3 contains 16 residues. Looked up from germline, CDR1 is SEHNR and CDR2 is FQNEAQ (reference sequence). J was trimmed by 7 bases and V by 5 bases; bases with no gene match: 13. DNA of the CDR3: TGTGCCAGCAGCGTGCAAAGGACAGGTTGGATTGAAAAACTGTTTTTT. This sequence encodes CASSVQRTGWIEKLFF.

CDR3 sequence reads: CASSLGDPGVSPLHF. The CDR3 nucleotides are TGTGCCAGCAGCTTAGGGGATCCAGGGGTTTCACCCCTCCACTTT. This sequence joins TRBV7-8 and TRBJ1-6; tentatively, D is TRBD1 (6 bases). Germline V gene lookup returns CDR1 SGHVS and CDR2 FQNEAQ. This CDR3 contains 15 residues. With 1 base removed from V and 9 bases from J, the gap between germline ends came to 13 bases.

V usage is TRBV7-2 and J usage is TRBJ1-2; 12 nucleotides align to TRBD1. The germline V gene encodes CDR1 SGHTA and CDR2 FQGNSA. There are 19 residues in the CDR3. Trimming at V came to 2 bases and at J to 1 base, leaving 11 bases not matched to a gene. CDR3 in amino acids: CASSLTPPGTGGGNYGYTF. CDR3 nucleotide sequence: TGTGCCAGCAGCTTAACACCTCCCGGGACAGGGGGCGGTAACTATGGCTACACCTTC.

V is TRBV19 and J is TRBJ2-3, with D possibly matching TRBD1 (5 bases). The CDR3 consists of 14 residues. Germline assignment: CDR1 LNHDA and CDR2 SQIVND (reference sequence). Trimming removed 4 bases at V and 1 base at J, with 9 bases between. The CDR3, as DNA: TGTGCCAGTAGTAGAAGGGGTGGCACAGATACGCAGTATTTT. Its translation: CASSRRGGTDTQYF.

CDR3 protein: CAISLGTGARNYGYTF. CDR3 coding DNA: TGTGCCATCAGTCTAGGCACAGGGGCGAGGAACTATGGCTACACCTTC. The genes are TRBV10-3 and TRBJ1-2; 7 positions agree with TRBD1. With V trimmed by 5 bases and J by 2 bases, 11 bases remained unmatched. The CDR3 covers 16 residues. Looked up from germline, CDR1 is ENHRY and CDR2 is SYGVKD.

V is TRBV5-1 and J is TRBJ1-4, with D tentatively TRBD1 (6 bases). CDR1 is SGHRS and CDR2 is YFSETQ in the germline V gene. The length of the CDR3 is 15 residues. Trimming cost V 3 bases and J 6 bases, with 15 bases left between them. Here the CDR3 reads CASSSTGRVHEKLFF. CDR3 coding DNA: TGCGCCAGCAGCTCTACAGGGAGAGTTCATGAAAAACTGTTTTTT.

The chain employs TRBV3-1 (or the pseudogene TRBV3-2) and TRBJ2-5; possible D gene TRBD2, 5 bases. The CDR3 runs to 16 residues. Trimming stripped 1 base from V and 5 bases from J, with 17 bases between. Germline V gives CDR1 LGHDT, CDR2 YNNKEL (reference sequence). The DNA for the CDR3 is TGTGCCAGCAGCCAAGGGAGCACACGGGGAAGGGAGACCCAGTACTTC. The encoded protein is CASSQGSTRGRETQYF.

CDR3: CSASNVAGIYNEQFF. As DNA, the CDR3 is TGCAGTGCTAGTAACGTAGCGGGCATTTACAATGAGCAGTTCTTC. V usage is TRBV20-1 and J usage is TRBJ2-1, with 7 bases matching TRBD2. This CDR3 has 15 residues. V dropped 3 bases and J dropped 4; count of bases not matched to a gene: 9. CDR1 is DFQATT, CDR2 SNEGSKA, per germline (reference sequence).

This clone was observed a few times. The rearrangement links TRBV6-5 to TRBJ2-1; weak D call: TRBD1 (5 bases). Trimming took off 8 bases at V and 8 bases at J, with 22 bases between the two ends. The CDR3 is 15 residues long. CDR1 and CDR2 from the germline V gene are MNHEY and SVGAGI. CDR3 residues: CASPKPGIVAHEQFF. The CDR3 DNA follows: TGTGCCAGCCCTAAACCAGGGATCGTGGCCCATGAGCAGTTCTTC.

Regarding this clone: The junction departs from germline at one end; a sequencing error may be responsible. The chain employs TRBV6-5 and TRBJ1-5; possibly TRBD1 for D (6 bases). Germline CDR1 and CDR2: MNHEY and SVGAGI. This CDR3 is 14 amino acids long. The CDR3 DNA reads TGTGCCAGCAGTTTCGACAGGCGCAACCAGCCCCAGCATTTT. Its protein product is CASSFDRRNQPQHF.

The rearrangement links TRBV10-2 to TRBJ2-7; 8 nucleotides align to TRBD1. Germline V gene sequence: CDR1 WSHSY, CDR2 SAAADI. The CDR3 covers 15 residues. Trimming took 6 bases from V and 4 from J; bases not matched to a gene: 11. In DNA, the CDR3 is TGCGCCAGCAGGGCCAACGACAGGGGTGATTACGAGCAGTACTTC. Amino acids: CASRANDRGDYEQYF.

The chain has TRBV5-5 and TRBJ2-5; D may be TRBD2 (6 bases). The CDR3 is made up of 14 amino acids. Looked up from germline, CDR1 is SGHKS and CDR2 is YYEKEE (reference sequence). The V gene lost 4 bases and the J gene lost 4 bases, with 14 bases spanning the gap. In DNA, the CDR3 is TGTGCCAGCAGCCCCGGGAGTCCGGTAGAGACCCAGTACTTC. This encodes CASSPGSPVETQYF.

This chain links TRBV9 with TRBJ2-5, with D unclear. The germline V gene has CDR1 SGDLS and CDR2 YYNGEE. V was clipped by 1 base and J by 2 bases, with 6 bases between them. This CDR3 is 13 amino acids long. The chain's CDR3 is CASSVTSQETQYF. The CDR3 coding sequence is TGTGCCAGCAGCGTAACCAGTCAAGAGACCCAGTACTTC.

The V gene is TRBV5-4, the J gene TRBJ2-1, with D uncertain. The CDR3 extends over 15 amino acids. Trimming removed 2 bases from V and 0 bases from J, with 9 bases in between. Germline CDR1 and CDR2: SGHNT and YYREEE (reference sequence). As DNA, the CDR3 is TGTGCCAGCAGCTTAGTAGAGTCCTCCTACAATGAGCAGTTCTTC. It is translated as CASSLVESSYNEQFF.

The chain links TRBV6-5 to TRBJ2-7, with 8 bases lining up with TRBD1. Germline values: CDR1 MNHEY, CDR2 SVGAGI. The J segment lost 4 bases and the V segment lost 7 bases, leaving 12 bases of the junction unmatched. The CDR3 runs 15 residues. This CDR3 is CASTSVGDRQYEQYF. CDR3 DNA sequence: TGTGCCAGCACCTCCGTGGGGGACAGGCAATACGAGCAGTACTTC.

The V call is TRBV9, the J call TRBJ2-1; 9 positions match TRBD2. The CDR3 spans 17 residues. CDR1 and CDR2 (germline): SGDLS, YYNGEE. V trimming: 0 bases; J trimming: 5 bases; junction bases outside the gene matches: 9. CDR3: CASSVDVAGASHNEQFF. The CDR3 nucleotides read TGTGCCAGCAGCGTAGATGTAGCGGGAGCTAGCCACAATGAGCAGTTCTTC.

The rearrangement links TRBV27 to TRBJ1-2; TRBD1 is a possible D gene (5 bases). In germline, CDR1 is MNHEY, CDR2 SMNVEV (reference sequence). The CDR3 is made up of 13 amino acids. Between the trimmed V and J ends, which lost 1 base and 8 bases, there was a span of 11 bases. CDR3 amino acids: CASSLLQGRGYTF. DNA of the CDR3: TGTGCCAGCAGTTTATTGCAGGGTCGGGGCTACACCTTC.

This clone was observed a few times. The rearrangement uses TRBV19 and TRBJ2-5; D gene unclear. V lost 4 bases and J 4 bases, leaving 10 bases between the germline ends. The CDR3 sequence is 13 residues long. Germline CDR1 and CDR2: LNHDA and SQIVND (reference sequence). This chain's CDR3 is CASSRGVRETQYF. CDR3 DNA sequence: TGTGCCAGTAGTAGAGGAGTTCGAGAGACCCAGTACTTC.